This T cell receptor (beta chain) emerged from a study of molecular identifiers for immune sequencing clone quantification. About the research overall: Four portions were sequenced after RNA from about 20,000 or 100,000 naive CD8 cells was split five ways in replicates. Study-level results: Same-barcode identical TCR molecules could make highly expanded clones look smaller than they are. Even with one million naive cells present, spiked Jurkat TCR RNA from one cell was reportedly detectable.

Using a CD8+CD4-CCR7+CD45RA+ phenotype, naive CD8 T cells were sorted. Germline CDR1 SEHNR, CDR2 FQNEAQ (reference sequence). The CDR3 is 15 amino acids. Trimming removed 0 bases at V and 7 bases at J, with 13 bases between. This clonotype appeared many times. Its antigen remains unknown. MiXCR was run by TCRdb on the PCR reads, yielding one entry per CDR3 protein. In the table there are 35,000 to 45,000 distinct CDR3 sequences, around 20% of which are singletons. Sequenced sample: naive CD8+ T cells from blood, with Jurkat cell RNA spiked in. Subset of the sample: FACS-sorted CD8+CD4-CCR7+CD45RA+ naive T cells. This receptor was obtained from a human donor in good health. Some libraries in this study had Jurkat cell RNA spiked in. The chain recombines TRBV7-9 with TRBJ2-1; possible D gene TRBD2, 6 bases. In DNA form, the CDR3 reads TGTGCCAGCAGCTTAGCGGTGGGAGGCTTGAATGAGCAGTTCTTC. Translated: CASSLAVGGLNEQFF.